This passage covers 28 T cell receptor beta chains from one sample sequenced in a study of T cell repertoires in cytomegalovirus infection. No antigen is known for these receptors. TCRdb called the reads again in MiXCR, with one record for every CDR3 protein. The sample has fewer than 950,000 distinct CDR3 sequences, approximately 32% seen once; the top ten hold about an eighth. The sequences come from cultured CD8+ T cells from PBMCs, collected from culture after CMV antigen stimulation. These receptors all stem from a human donor in good health (CMV status not recorded). Some clones in this sample may be carry-over from other donors' samples.

There are a few counts of this clonotype. V and J are TRBV27 and TRBJ1-2; D is ambiguous. The CDR3 is made up of 13 amino acids. V shed 0 bases and J shed 9 bases, with 11 bases lying between them. Germline V gives CDR1 MNHEY, CDR2 SMNVEV (reference sequence). As DNA, the CDR3 is TGTGCCAGCAGTTTATCACACAGCCGGAGCTACACCTTC. Protein: CASSLSHSRSYTF.

The rearrangement uses TRBV7-9 and TRBJ2-7; D ambiguous. Trimming stripped 3 bases from V and 6 bases from J, with 9 bases between. Germline CDR1 reads SEHNR; CDR2 reads FQNEAQ (reference sequence). The CDR3 sequence is 12 residues long. CDR3 residues: CASSFQRAEQYF. The DNA for the CDR3 is TGTGCCAGCAGCTTCCAACGGGCCGAGCAGTACTTC. Together with reference TRBV7-9 and TRBJ2-7, the CDR3 gives the full variable domain: DTGVSQNPRHKITKRGQNVTFRCDPISEHNRLYWYRQTLGQGPEFLTYFQNEAQLEKSRLLSDRFSAERPKGSFSTLEIQRTEQGDSAMYLCASSFQRAEQYFGPGTRLTVT.

The chain uses TRBV10-3 and TRBJ2-5, with D uncertain. The germline V gene has CDR1 ENHRY and CDR2 SYGVKD. CDR3 length equals 11 residues. Trimming took 3 bases from V and 1 from J, leaving 0 bases between them. CDR3 nucleotide sequence: TGTGCCATCAGTGACCAAGAGACCCAGTACTTC. It encodes CAISDQETQYF.

The rearrangement uses TRBV6-5 and TRBJ1-6; no definite D call. Germline assignment: CDR1 MNHEY and CDR2 SVGAGI. V was pared by 0 bases and J by 11 bases, with 23 bases between. The CDR3 has 18 residues. The CDR3 sequence: CASSYSSPGPGQVPPLHF. DNA of the CDR3: TGTGCCAGCAGTTACTCGAGTCCGGGCCCTGGCCAGGTACCACCCCTCCACTTT.

This clonotype was counted between two and nine times. This chain links TRBV24-1 with TRBJ2-4; possibly TRBD1 or TRBD2 for D (5 bases each). Trimming left V 5 bases short and J 7 bases short, with 8 bases between. This CDR3 has 12 amino acids. The V gene's germline CDR1 is KGHDR and CDR2 SFDVKD. For the CDR3, the DNA is TGTGCCACCAGTGCTGGGGACAACATTCAGTACTTC. This gives the protein CATSAGDNIQYF.

This clonotype has ten or more counts. V is TRBV7-9 and J is TRBJ1-1; TRBD1 might be the D (5 bases). The CDR3 totals 15 residues. In germline, CDR1 is SEHNR, CDR2 FQNEAQ (reference sequence). The ends were cut back, 1 base at V and 3 bases at J, with 12 bases in the middle. CDR3 DNA: TGTGCCAGCAGCTTAGAGTCGGGGGGGTACACTGAAGCTTTCTTT. Its translation is CASSLESGGYTEAFF.

This clonotype was picked up many times. The J gene is TRBJ1-5, the V gene TRBV2; maybe TRBD1 (5 bases). The CDR3 is 12 amino acids. Germline CDR1 reads SNHLY; CDR2 reads FYNNEI. V gave up 6 bases and J gave up 7 bases, with 10 bases separating them. The CDR3 nucleotides read TGTGCCAGCAGGACGGGACCCCAGCCCCAGCATTTT. Amino acid sequence: CASRTGPQPQHF.

This clonotype was seen only a few times. The V call is TRBV12-3 or TRBV12-4, the J call TRBJ2-1; D is unclear. Trimming pared 7 bases from V and 0 bases from J, leaving 16 bases between. CDR3 length: 16 residues. The CDR3 spells CASTTWVVSSYNEQFF. CDR3 coding DNA: TGTGCCAGCACCACATGGGTGGTAAGCTCCTACAATGAGCAGTTCTTC.

The sample holds a few counts of this clonotype. The rearrangement uses TRBV12-3 or TRBV12-4 and TRBJ2-2; 7 nucleotides agree with TRBD2. V dropped 10 bases and J dropped 5; count of bases not matched to a gene: 10. The CDR3 is 14 residues long. CDR3: CATVKGEGTGELFF. As DNA, the CDR3 is TGTGCCACCGTTAAAGGGGAGGGGACCGGGGAGCTGTTTTTT.

The chain carries TRBV2 and TRBJ2-3; D perhaps matches TRBD1 (5 bases). With 6 bases removed from V and 5 bases from J, the gap between germline ends came to 9 bases. The CDR3 contains 12 residues. CDR1 and CDR2 from the germline V gene are SNHLY and FYNNEI. The CDR3 sequence: CASSPGLDTQYF. The CDR3 DNA reads TGTGCCAGCAGCCCAGGGTTAGATACGCAGTATTTT.

The rearrangement links TRBV6-5 to TRBJ2-3, with D maybe TRBD1 (5 bases). Germline V gene data show CDR1 as MNHEY and CDR2 as SVGAGI. The CDR3 loop spans 15 amino acids. The germline V and J ends were trimmed by 2 bases and 2 bases, with 11 bases remaining between them. CDR3 bases: TGTGCCAGCAGTTACAGACAGAAAAACACAGATACGCAGTATTTT. It yields the protein CASSYRQKNTDTQYF.

This clonotype was seen ten or more times. The V and J genes are TRBV27 and TRBJ2-3; no clear D. This CDR3 is built from 15 residues. The V and J ends lost 1 base and 0 bases respectively, with 8 bases between them. From germline, CDR1 is MNHEY and CDR2 SMNVEV (reference sequence). The CDR3 loop is CASSLYWGSTDTQYF. CDR3 in DNA: TGTGCCAGCAGTTTATATTGGGGTAGCACAGATACGCAGTATTTT.

This clonotype was counted many times. J is TRBJ2-6 and V is TRBV20-1; 8 bases align to TRBD1. CDR1 is DFQATT and CDR2 is SNEGSKA in the germline V gene (reference sequence). J lost 0 bases, V lost 5 bases, and 9 bases had no gene match. The CDR3 totals 17 residues. The CDR3 DNA reads as TGCAGTGCTTATTCCGGGGACAGGTCCTCTGGGGCCAACGTCCTGACTTTC. This sequence encodes CSAYSGDRSSGANVLTF.

This clonotype showed up just a few times. The genes are TRBV4-1 and TRBJ1-5; TRBD1 is a possible D gene (5 bases). From germline, CDR1 is MGHRA and CDR2 YSYEKL. The CDR3 is made up of 15 amino acids. V lost 4 bases and J lost 2, with 12 bases in between. In nucleotides, the CDR3 is TGCGCCAGCAGCCGAGGGGTTTTCGGCAATCAGCCCCAGCATTTT. This codes for CASSRGVFGNQPQHF.

The chain recombines TRBV27 with TRBJ1-5; 7 positions agree with TRBD1. The ends lost 5 bases at V and 4 bases at J; junction bases unmatched: 5. This CDR3 is built from 14 residues. Germline lookup yields CDR1 MNHEY and CDR2 SMNVEV (reference sequence). The CDR3 region is CASSIGQVNQPQHF. DNA of the CDR3: TGTGCCAGCAGTATCGGACAGGTTAATCAGCCCCAGCATTTT.

Only one count was recorded for this clonotype. The V call is TRBV2, the J call TRBJ2-3; D is possibly TRBD1 (5 bases). Germline CDR1 reads SNHLY; CDR2 reads FYNNEI. Trimming left V 6 bases short and J 2 bases short, with 15 bases between. The CDR3 sequence is 15 residues long. CDR3 nucleotide sequence: TGTGCCAGCAGCAGGGCAGGTTCTAACACAGATACGCAGTATTTT. Its protein is CASSRAGSNTDTQYF.

The V call is TRBV2, the J call TRBJ2-1; 11 bases match TRBD2. The CDR3 has 16 amino acids. Trimming took 4 bases from V and 7 from J; bases not matched to a gene: 9. Germline V CDR1 and CDR2: SNHLY, FYNNEI. The CDR3 region has the DNA TGTGCCAGCAGTGGCCCTACTAGCGGGGGTGGTAATGAGCAGTTCTTC. It translates to CASSGPTSGGGNEQFF.

The genes are TRBV20-1 and TRBJ2-7, with D possibly being TRBD1 or TRBD2 (6 bases each). Germline loops: CDR1 DFQATT, CDR2 SNEGSKA (reference sequence). This CDR3 contains 12 residues. Trimming shortened V by 3 bases and J by 3 bases, and 9 bases separated the two germline ends. CDR3 in DNA: TGCAGTGCTAGCGGGGGCTACTACGAGCAGTACGTC. Encoded protein: CSASGGYYEQYV.

The CDR3, as DNA: TGTGCCAGCAGTTTGTTGGGGGGGCCTCAGCCCCAGCATTTT. This translates into CASSLLGGPQPQHF. The rearrangement joins TRBV27 to TRBJ1-5; perhaps TRBD1 as D (6 bases). Between the trimmed V and J ends, which lost 3 bases and 6 bases, there was a span of 12 bases. The CDR3 has 14 residues. From germline, CDR1 is MNHEY and CDR2 SMNVEV (reference sequence).

The V and J genes are TRBV4-1 and TRBJ2-1; TRBD2 matches 15 bases. CDR3 size: 18 residues. Germline V gene data show CDR1 as MGHRA and CDR2 as YSYEKL. J lost 2 bases, V lost 3 bases, and 5 bases had no gene match. CDR3 nucleotide sequence: TGCGCCAGCAGCCATCCCGGGACTAGCGGGGGGACCTACAATGAGCAGTTCTTC. This sequence encodes CASSHPGTSGGTYNEQFF.

A single count supports this clonotype. The CDR3 nucleotides are TGTGCCACCAGTAGACAGGACTCGGGTTCACCCCTCCACTTT. Amino acid sequence: CATSRQDSGSPLHF. The chain uses TRBV15 and TRBJ1-6; D may be TRBD1 (6 bases). Per the germline V gene, CDR1 is LNHNV and CDR2 is YYDKDF (reference sequence). The CDR3 has 14 residues. The V end was cut by 6 bases, the J end by 9 bases, with 15 bases between.

Regarding this clonotype: It may be a read error: a sequence one base away is much more abundant. V is TRBV6-2 or TRBV6-3 and J is TRBJ1-2; D uncertain. The CDR3 covers 15 residues. Germline V gene lookup returns CDR1 MNHEY and CDR2 SVGEGT. The CDR3 coding sequence is TGTGCCAACAGTGAAGGAACAGCCCCTAACTATGGCTACACCTTC. Translation gives CANSEGTAPNYGYTF.

This clonotype came up a few times. The chain links TRBV19 to TRBJ1-5, with a tentative D call TRBD1 (5 bases). Looked up from germline, CDR1 is LNHDA and CDR2 is SQIVND (reference sequence). The CDR3 is 19 residues long. V was cut by 5 bases and J by 0 bases, with 23 bases left in between. The CDR3 spells CASSPLAWGPEYSNQPQHF. In DNA, the CDR3 is TGTGCCAGTAGTCCCCTTGCATGGGGCCCCGAGTATAGCAATCAGCCCCAGCATTTT. The entire variable domain, with the rest obtained from reference TRBV19 and TRBJ1-5, is as follows: DGGITQSPKYLFRKEGQNVTLSCEQNLNHDAMYWYRQDPGQGLRLIYYSQIVNDFQKGDIAEGYSVSREKKESFPLTVTSAQKNPTAFYLCASSPLAWGPEYSNQPQHFGDGTRLSIL.

The CDR3 nucleotides read TGTGCCAGCAGTTTCTTGGGGAACGAGCAGTACTTC. Translation: CASSFLGNEQYF. V gene TRBV27 combines with J gene TRBJ2-7; D call uncertain. CDR1 MNHEY and CDR2 SMNVEV come from the germline V gene (reference sequence). Trimming pared 3 bases from V and 5 bases from J, leaving 8 bases between. This CDR3 contains 12 residues.

This chain joins TRBV27 and TRBJ1-2, with D tentatively TRBD1 (6 bases). The CDR3 loop spans 15 amino acids. CDR1 is MNHEY and CDR2 is SMNVEV in the germline V gene (reference sequence). V dropped 2 bases and J dropped 8 bases, with 18 bases sitting between them. The CDR3 nucleotides are TGTGCCAGCAGTTTAATTGGGGGCTTCCGCTCCGGCTACACCTTC. It encodes CASSLIGGFRSGYTF.

This clonotype was counted a few times. V usage is TRBV12-3 or TRBV12-4 and J usage is TRBJ2-3; TRBD2 matches at 10 bases. The CDR3 covers 18 residues. The J segment lost 1 base and the V segment lost 6 bases, leaving 13 bases of the junction unmatched. Written as DNA, the CDR3 is TGTGCCAGCAGGTGGGGGCTAGCGGGGGCCTTTCGCACAGATACGCAGTATTTT. Its translation is CASRWGLAGAFRTDTQYF.

This clonotype has just a few counts. The chain carries TRBV19 and TRBJ2-1; D is perhaps TRBD2 (5 bases). The CDR3 totals 13 residues. Trimming stripped 3 bases from V and 9 bases from J, with 12 bases between. The germline gives CDR1 LNHDA, CDR2 SQIVND (reference sequence). CDR3 DNA: TGTGCCAGTAGTATTAGGAGCGCGGGTGAGCAGTTCTTC. Protein product: CASSIRSAGEQFF.

The rearrangement joins TRBV12-3 or TRBV12-4 to TRBJ1-2, with a possible D match to TRBD1 (6 bases). The CDR3 runs to 15 residues. The ends were cut back, 5 bases at V and 4 bases at J, with 17 bases in the middle. For the CDR3, the DNA is TGTGCCAGCAGTCCAGGGACACCGATTGTCTATGGCTACACCTTC. Its protein is CASSPGTPIVYGYTF.